These 20 T cell receptor beta chains originate from one sample sequenced in a study of cytomegalovirus exposure and HLA in healthy donors. Researchers ran the PCR with 60 Vbeta and 13 Jbeta primers. Profiling relied on immunoSEQ multiplex PCR, and the TCRdb table lists in-frame clones only, not all of them. The top ten clones hold about 2% of a sample with some 130,000 clones, 70% of them seen once. Sequenced material: PBMCs. These receptors all stem from a woman aged 55-70 years in good health and CMV-seropositive.

This clone has more than one count but fewer than ten. The CDR3 region has the DNA TGTGCCTGGCGCGGGACAGGGGGCTATGGCTACACCTTC. Residues: CAWRGTGGYGYTF. This chain uses TRBV30 with TRBJ1-2; TRBD1 agrees at 11 bases. The CDR3 has 13 amino acids. V gave up 5 bases and J gave up 4 bases; unmatched junction bases: 3. CDR1 is GTSNPN and CDR2 is SVGIG in the germline V gene (reference sequence).

V gene TRBV29-1 combines with J gene TRBJ2-1; no firm D call. From germline, CDR1 is SQVTM and CDR2 ANQGSEA. This CDR3 is 11 amino acids long. Deletions cut 3 bases from V and 4 bases from J, with 4 bases between. CDR3 protein: CSVDKYNEQFF. CDR3 in DNA: TGCAGCGTTGACAAATACAATGAGCAGTTCTTC.

The rearrangement links TRBV29-1 to TRBJ2-3, with a tentative D call TRBD1 (6 bases). From germline, CDR1 is SQVTM and CDR2 ANQGSEA. CDR3 length: 14 amino acids. V was pared by 0 bases and J by 3 bases, with 10 bases between. The CDR3 region is CSVEDRTGTDTQYF. The CDR3 DNA sequence: TGCAGCGTTGAAGATCGAACAGGGACAGATACGCAGTATTTT.

The V gene is TRBV9, the J gene TRBJ2-3; the D is unclear. CDR1 is SGDLS and CDR2 is YYNGEE in the germline V gene. The CDR3 has 14 amino acids. V lost 6 bases to trimming and J lost 2 bases, with 13 bases between them. The CDR3 reads CASKKDTFTDTQYF. CDR3 bases: TGTGCCAGCAAAAAAGACACTTTCACAGATACGCAGTATTTT.

This clone showed up just a few times. The chain employs TRBV2 and TRBJ1-1; no definite D call. Looked up from germline, CDR1 is SNHLY and CDR2 is FYNNEI. V dropped 5 bases and J dropped 3 bases, with 16 bases sitting between them. The CDR3 runs 15 residues. Written as DNA, the CDR3 is TGTGCCAGCAGTCCCTCGAACCTGAGGGACACTGAAGCTTTCTTT. Amino acids: CASSPSNLRDTEAFF.

J is TRBJ2-4 and V is TRBV7-8; D call uncertain. This CDR3 has 15 amino acids. Germline CDR1 is SGHVS and CDR2 is FQNEAQ. V shed 2 bases and J shed 0 bases, with 8 bases lying between them. The CDR3 loop reads CASSLSQVAKNIQYF. CDR3 DNA: TGTGCCAGCAGCTTAAGCCAGGTAGCCAAAAACATTCAGTACTTC.

This clone was counted between two and nine times. The CDR3 DNA is TGTGCCAGCACGGAGGGGATGAACACTGAAGCTTTCTTT. This translates into CASTEGMNTEAFF. The chain joins TRBV6-1 to TRBJ1-1; D is possibly TRBD1 (5 bases). Germline V gene data show CDR1 as MNHNS and CDR2 as SASEGT. Deletions cut 7 bases from V and 0 bases from J, with 9 bases between. CDR3 size: 13 residues.

This clone was detected only once. Other DNA variants within this sample encode the same CDR3. V and J are TRBV5-1 and TRBJ2-7; D ambiguous. This CDR3 contains 13 residues. Germline V gives CDR1 SGHRS, CDR2 YFSETQ. Deletions cut 0 bases from V and 0 bases from J, with 4 bases between. The CDR3 bases are TGCGCCAGCAGCTTGGGGAGCTCCTACGAGCAGTACTTC. Translated, it gives CASSLGSSYEQYF. The whole variable domain, filled in from reference TRBV5-1 and TRBJ2-7, reads KAGVTQTPRYLIKTRGQQVTLSCSPISGHRSVSWYQQTPGQGLQFLFEYFSETQRNKGNFPGRFSGRQFSNSRSEMNVSTLELGDSALYLCASSLGSSYEQYFGPGTRLTVT.

Only one count was recorded for this clone. The chain recombines TRBV5-1 with TRBJ2-3; D is possibly TRBD1 (5 bases). The V gene's germline CDR1 is SGHRS and CDR2 YFSETQ. The CDR3 has 15 residues. With 0 bases removed from V and 4 bases from J, the gap between germline ends came to 12 bases. In DNA form, the CDR3 reads TGCGCCAGCAGCTTGGTCCAGGGCCCGGCAGATACGCAGTATTTT. Its translation: CASSLVQGPADTQYF.

This clone has only a few counts. The CDR3 sequence is CASTGTPSNQPQHF. The CDR3 DNA sequence: TGCGCCAGTACAGGTACTCCAAGCAATCAGCCCCAGCATTTT. V and J are TRBV4-1 and TRBJ1-5; maybe TRBD1 (5 bases). This CDR3 has 14 amino acids. V was cut by 9 bases and J by 1 base, with 13 bases left in between. Germline assignment: CDR1 MGHRA and CDR2 YSYEKL.

The chain is built from TRBV7-8 and TRBJ2-1; 10 nucleotides match TRBD2. J lost 3 bases, V lost 6 bases, and 8 bases had no gene match. Germline V gene lookup returns CDR1 SGHVS and CDR2 FQNEAQ. The CDR3 totals 16 residues. CDR3 nucleotide sequence: TGTGCCAGCAGTTCACTAGCGGGAACTCTCTACAATGAGCAGTTCTTC. Its protein is CASSSLAGTLYNEQFF.

Only a few counts were recorded for this clone. The genes are TRBV14 and TRBJ2-3; no reliable D call. This CDR3 is 11 amino acids long. Germline loops: CDR1 SGHDN, CDR2 FVKESK. V was cut by 4 bases and J by 5 bases, with 4 bases left in between. CDR3 in DNA: TGTGCCAGCAGCCTCTTAGATACGCAGTATTTT. Translating it yields CASSLLDTQYF. The full variable domain, its missing parts supplied by reference TRBV14 and TRBJ2-3, is EAGVTQFPSHSVIEKGQTVTLRCDPISGHDNLYWYRRVMGKEIKFLLHFVKESKQDESGMPNNRFLAERTGGTYSTLKVQPAELEDSGVYFCASSLLDTQYFGPGTRLTVL.

The V and J genes are TRBV2 and TRBJ2-1; D may be TRBD2 (6 bases). Germline V lookup: CDR1 SNHLY, CDR2 FYNNEI. The ends were cut back, 7 bases at V and 1 base at J, with 17 bases in the middle. This CDR3 has 16 amino acids. CDR3 loop: CASNRPSALSYNEQFF. The DNA of the CDR3 is TGTGCCAGCAATCGTCCTAGCGCCCTATCCTACAATGAGCAGTTCTTC. The full variable domain, with the rest looked up from reference TRBV2 and TRBJ2-1, is EPEVTQTPSHQVTQMGQEVILRCVPISNHLYFYWYRQILGQKVEFLVSFYNNEISEKSEIFDDQFSVERPDGSNFTLKIRSTKLEDSAMYFCASNRPSALSYNEQFFGPGTRLTVL.

The chain recombines TRBV5-4 with TRBJ2-5, with D perhaps matching TRBD1 (6 bases). The CDR3 contains 15 residues. V was pared by 0 bases and J by 5 bases, with 14 bases between. Germline CDR1 is SGHNT and CDR2 is YYREEE (reference sequence). CDR3 in amino acids: CASSLGATGFETQYF. The CDR3, as DNA: TGTGCCAGCAGCTTGGGAGCGACAGGATTCGAGACCCAGTACTTC.

The chain links TRBV28 to TRBJ2-2; 14 positions match TRBD2. J lost 6 bases, V lost 5 bases, and 11 bases had no gene match. CDR3 length: 18 amino acids. Germline assignment: CDR1 MDHEN and CDR2 SYDVKM. CDR3 nucleotide sequence: TGTGCCAGCAGTGCCGGGACTAGCGGGAGAAATGGGGCCGGGGAGCTGTTTTTT. It translates to CASSAGTSGRNGAGELFF.

V usage is TRBV4-1 and J usage is TRBJ1-2, with 7 bases fitting TRBD1. Germline values: CDR1 MGHRA, CDR2 YSYEKL. The CDR3 spans 15 residues. The ends lost 1 base at V and 2 bases at J; junction bases unmatched: 4. CDR3 DNA: TGCGCCAGCAGCCAAGGAGGGGGCCCCAACTATGGCTACACCTTC. Translation gives CASSQGGGPNYGYTF.

The CDR3 protein is CASTDWSRYTQYF. As DNA, the CDR3 is TGTGCCAGTACGGACTGGAGCAGATATACGCAGTATTTT. V usage is TRBV28 and J usage is TRBJ2-3; possibly TRBD2 for D (5 bases). CDR3 length: 13 amino acids. Trimming stripped 9 bases from V and 7 bases from J, with 17 bases between. Germline CDR1 and CDR2: MDHEN and SYDVKM.

Concerning this clone itself: The same CDR3 arises from other DNA sequences in this sample as well. The chain links TRBV28 to TRBJ1-1, with 7 bases that match TRBD1. CDR1 is MDHEN, CDR2 SYDVKM, per germline. V lost 5 bases, J lost 2 bases, and 5 bases stayed unmatched. The CDR3 is made up of 14 amino acids. CDR3 in DNA: TGTGCCAGCAGTGTAGACAGGGTAAACACTGAAGCTTTCTTT. Amino acid sequence: CASSVDRVNTEAFF. Drawing the rest from reference TRBV28 and TRBJ1-1, the complete variable domain is DVKVTQSSRYLVKRTGEKVFLECVQDMDHENMFWYRQDPGLGLRLIYFSYDVKMKEKGDIPEGYSVSREKKERFSLILESASTNQTSMYLCASSVDRVNTEAFFGQGTRLTVV.

The chain joins TRBV11-2 to TRBJ1-1; D remains unclear. The CDR3 has 14 residues. CDR1 is SGHAT, CDR2 FQNNGV, per germline. V shed 3 bases and J shed 1 base, with 9 bases lying between them. The CDR3 bases are TGTGCCAGCAGCTTGCCCGCGGGGAACACTGAAGCTTTCTTT. Translation gives CASSLPAGNTEAFF.

This clone was seen a few times. The chain has TRBV7-9 and TRBJ2-3, with TRBD1 matching 8 bases. The length of the CDR3 is 15 residues. Trimming at V came to 6 bases and at J to 0 bases, leaving 5 bases not matched to a gene. CDR1 and CDR2 from the germline V gene are SEHNR and FQNEAQ (reference sequence). In DNA form, the CDR3 reads TGTGCCAGCAGTATCGGACAGGGTAGCACAGATACGCAGTATTTT. Protein sequence: CASSIGQGSTDTQYF.